This T cell receptor beta chain was identified in a study of T cells after yellow fever vaccination. Overall study findings and caveats: Booster sampling recovered most clones from primary vaccination (around 97% CD4, approximately 88% CD8). The CD4 compartment and the CD8 compartment contained a small share of clonotypes in common. A weaker secondary response peaked on day 5, the primary on day 15.

About this clonotype itself: Its antigen is unidentified.

The CDR3 spans 15 residues. V lost 0 bases and J lost 2, with 11 bases in between. Germline V gives CDR1 DFQATT, CDR2 SNEGSKA (reference sequence). They built TCR cDNA with 5'RACE template switching, a step that put in a universal primer site and UMIs. TCRdb re-analysed the 5' RACE reads in MiXCR, keeping a single row per CDR3 protein. Of 300,000 or so distinct CDR3 sequences listed, 7% to 9% are singletons. The chain couples TRBV20-1 to TRBJ1-5; D possibly corresponds to TRBD1 (5 bases). The input for sequencing was PBMCs, taken around 45 days after the first yellow fever vaccination. The sequence was obtained from a man aged 18 to 30 who received the YFV17D yellow fever vaccine. In nucleotides, the CDR3 is TGCAGTGCTAGAGATCATGACAGAGGCAATCAGCCCCAGCATTTT. It yields the protein CSARDHDRGNQPQHF.